There are a few counts of the clone carrying this T cell receptor beta chain. These data belong to a study of T cells after yellow fever vaccination. TCRdb itself ran the 5' RACE reads through MiXCR, one entry per CDR3 protein. The sample includes about 69,000 distinct CDR3 sequences, 4.5% to 7.5% seen only once; the top ten take under 2.5%. CDR1 is SGHNT, CDR2 YYREEE, per germline (reference sequence). The CDR3 is made up of 15 amino acids. Trimming cost V 1 base and J 1 base, with 11 bases left between them. The rearrangement links TRBV5-4 to TRBJ1-2; D gene uncertain. This clonotype was sampled from a man younger than 35 who received the YFV17D yellow fever vaccine. Specimen: CD4+ T cells sorted from PBMCs, collected more than 14 days after the first yellow fever vaccination. The CDR3 DNA is TGTGCCAGCAGCTTGAGGGAGACTGTTAACTATGGCTACACCTTC. It is translated as CASSLRETVNYGYTF.